Listed below are T cell receptor beta chains from one sample, sequenced in a study of T cell repertoires in cytomegalovirus infection. Via MiXCR, TCRdb re-called the reads, giving one row per CDR3 protein. The top ten hold 20% to 30% of the sample, which has around 530,000 distinct CDR3 sequences, 16% seen once. The specimen was CD8+ T cells from PBMCs. These receptors all stem from a human donor in good health (CMV status not recorded). Some clones in this sample may be carry-over from other donors' samples. The CDR3 runs from the conserved cysteine through the conserved F or W.

v_gene: TRBV7-2; CDR3aa: CASSFQGPWEFF
v_gene: TRBV7-9; CDR3aa: CASSLDRGVEKLFF
v_gene: TRBV7-9; CDR3aa: CASSIQAPQGAPYRNEQFF
v_gene: TRBV20-1; CDR3aa: CSALDRDSLNTEAFF
v_gene: TRBV3-1; CDR3aa: CASSQWTVLPLHF
v_gene: TRBV7-9; CDR3aa: CASSPPRRSEAFF
v_gene: TRBV19; CDR3aa: CASSIDLGKNQPQHF
v_gene: TRBV28; CDR3aa: CASRTKSSEGGGHFYEQYF
v_gene: TRBV11-2; CDR3aa: CASDPTAGANVLTF
v_gene: TRBV11-2; CDR3aa: CASSSWDITMNTEAFF
v_gene: TRBV27; CDR3aa: CASSLGGVYTEAFF
v_gene: TRBV24-1; CDR3aa: CATSSGRSLNTEAFF
v_gene: TRBV19; CDR3aa: CASKVGPDQPQHF
v_gene: TRBV27; CDR3aa: CSSGGESTDTQYF
v_gene: TRBV7-8; CDR3aa: CASSVNRDPSREQFF
v_gene: TRBV7-6; CDR3aa: CASSFEGDEQYF
v_gene: TRBV6-5; CDR3aa: CASSYHYRRVNTEAFF
v_gene: TRBV29-1; CDR3aa: CSVEDRVPGGDRLYGYTF
v_gene: TRBV7-3; CDR3aa: CASSLQNARDGYGYTF
v_gene: TRBV20-1; CDR3aa: CSATGGESYEQYF
v_gene: TRBV5-6; CDR3aa: CASSLGGVYSNQPQHF
v_gene: TRBV6-1; CDR3aa: CAGTGTNSYEQYF
v_gene: TRBV6-5; CDR3aa: CASSPRGGQVPGGKLFF
v_gene: TRBV20-1; CDR3aa: CSAVTGADYYEQYF
v_gene: TRBV10-3; CDR3aa: CAISGRAAWTEAFF
v_gene: TRBV27; CDR3aa: CASSWGLAGSLEQFF
v_gene: TRBV2; CDR3aa: CASTDRGRDNEQFF
v_gene: TRBV7-6; CDR3aa: CASSLKLGTQETQYF
v_gene: TRBV27; CDR3aa: CASSPGLAELLPYEQYF
v_gene: TRBV6-6; CDR3aa: CASKVHYGYTF
v_gene: TRBV12-3/TRBV12-4; CDR3aa: CASSSEANYGYTF
v_gene: TRBV11-2; CDR3aa: CASSIGVAGVYNEQFF
v_gene: TRBV5-1; CDR3aa: CASSMGFGQETQYF
v_gene: TRBV5-3; CDR3aa: CASSLGKNEQYF
v_gene: TRBV7-9; CDR3aa: CASSLEADYYGYTF
v_gene: TRBV7-6; CDR3aa: CASSPGEGYEQYF
v_gene: TRBV28; CDR3aa: CASLSRGSGGSHLNQPQHF
v_gene: TRBV7-6; CDR3aa: CASSLAPIGLAGERISYNEQFF
v_gene: TRBV4-2; CDR3aa: CASSQDVGGDQPQHF
v_gene: TRBV28; CDR3aa: CASSFMENTEAFF
v_gene: TRBV19; CDR3aa: CASRPPPLGVGNQPQHF
v_gene: TRBV7-8; CDR3aa: CASSLEGYLSYEQYF
v_gene: TRBV27; CDR3aa: CASSPSPQGPNYGYTF
v_gene: TRBV6-1; CDR3aa: CASRGGTPRSFTDTQYF
v_gene: TRBV10-3; CDR3aa: CAISAPWEETQYF
v_gene: TRBV12-3/TRBV12-4; CDR3aa: CASTPKLGQLIQETQYF
v_gene: TRBV3-1; CDR3aa: CASREAGGVYNEQFF
v_gene: TRBV11-2; CDR3aa: CASSLVAVAGPSYNEQFF
v_gene: TRBV29-1; CDR3aa: CSVDPGQGIPDTQYF
v_gene: TRBV9; CDR3aa: CASRPVVLSSYNEQFF
v_gene: TRBV7-8; CDR3aa: CASSLERGGVYLLAVTDTQYF
v_gene: TRBV14; CDR3aa: CASKGSWGYEQYF
v_gene: TRBV7-9; CDR3aa: CASSLVVENYGYTF